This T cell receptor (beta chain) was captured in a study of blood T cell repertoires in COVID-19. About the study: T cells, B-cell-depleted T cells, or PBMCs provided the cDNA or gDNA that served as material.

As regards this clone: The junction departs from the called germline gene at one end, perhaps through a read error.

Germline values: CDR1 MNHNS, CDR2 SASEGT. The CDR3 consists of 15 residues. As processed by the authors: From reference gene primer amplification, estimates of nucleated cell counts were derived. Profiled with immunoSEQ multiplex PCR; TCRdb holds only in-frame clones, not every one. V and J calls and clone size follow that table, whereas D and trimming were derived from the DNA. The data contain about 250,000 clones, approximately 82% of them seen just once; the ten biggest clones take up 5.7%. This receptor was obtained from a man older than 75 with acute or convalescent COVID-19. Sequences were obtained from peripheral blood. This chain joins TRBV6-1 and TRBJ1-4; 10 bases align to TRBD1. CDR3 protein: CASSEVGTGVEKLFF. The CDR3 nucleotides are TGTGCCAGCAGCGAAGTGGGGACAGGGGTCGAAAAACTGTTTTTT.